These 2 T cell receptor beta chains came from one sample sequenced in a study of blood T cell repertoires in COVID-19. The repertoire was sequenced with immunoSEQ multiplex PCR; TCRdb's copy has only in-frame clones and lacks some. The repertoire has 30,000 to 40,000 clones, over 85% of them found once; the top ten carry more than 4.5%. The material sequenced was peripheral blood. The receptors derive from a human donor in a cohort sampled during active COVID-19.

The table lists this clone with a few counts. The chain combines TRBV14 with TRBJ2-2; a weak D match, TRBD1 (5 bases). Per germline, CDR1 SGHDN and CDR2 FVKESK. CDR3 length equals 17 residues. V shed 3 bases and J shed 4 bases, with 18 bases lying between them. CDR3 sequence: CASSHASDRSATGELFF. CDR3 nucleotides: TGTGCCAGCAGCCACGCCTCAGACAGATCCGCCACCGGGGAGCTGTTTTTT.

The rearrangement uses TRBV27 and TRBJ1-4, with D maybe TRBD1 (5 bases). V was cut by 2 bases and J by 7 bases, with 14 bases left in between. The CDR3 totals 15 residues. The germline CDR1 and CDR2 sequences are MNHEY and SMNVEV (reference sequence). The CDR3 spells CASSLLSGQGEKLFF. CDR3 sequence (DNA): TGTGCCAGCAGTTTACTATCAGGGCAGGGTGAAAAACTGTTTTTT. Full variable domain (remainder filled in from reference TRBV27 and TRBJ1-4): EAQVTQNPRYLITVTGKKLTVTCSQNMNHEYMSWYRQDPGLGLRQIYYSMNVEVTDKGDVPEGYKVSRKEKRNFPLILESPSPNQTSLYFCASSLLSGQGEKLFFGSGTQLSVL.